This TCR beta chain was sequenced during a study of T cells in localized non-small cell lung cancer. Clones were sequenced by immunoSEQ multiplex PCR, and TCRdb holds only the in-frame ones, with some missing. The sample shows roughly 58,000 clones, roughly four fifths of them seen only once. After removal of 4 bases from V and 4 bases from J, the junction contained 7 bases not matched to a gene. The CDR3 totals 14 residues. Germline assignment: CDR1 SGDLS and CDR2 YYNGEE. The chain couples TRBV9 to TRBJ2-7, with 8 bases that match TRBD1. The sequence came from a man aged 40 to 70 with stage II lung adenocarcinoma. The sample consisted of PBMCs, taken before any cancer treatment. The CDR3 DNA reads TGTGCCAGCAGCCCAGGGCAGGGGGCGTACGAGCAGTACTTC. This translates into CASSPGQGAYEQYF.